This TCR beta chain came from a study of identical twins. This CDR3 region has 16 residues. Trimming removed 2 bases at V and 8 bases at J, with 21 bases between. Germline assignment: CDR1 SNHLY and CDR2 FYNNEI. A universal primer site was created by template switching, with the cDNA bearing unique molecular identifiers. TCRdb fed the 5' RACE reads into MiXCR, producing one record per CDR3 protein. The table lists roughly 350,000 distinct CDR3 sequences, about 10% of them singletons. Remarks on this clonotype: The antigen is unknown.

Regarding the study as a whole: For zero-insertion analyses, partial confounding could come from invariant MAIT and iNKT cells. Twin-shared out-of-frame alpha sequences were enriched for low generation probability. Compared with models, monozygotic twins showed more out-of-frame TCR alpha sharing.

The chain is built from TRBV2 and TRBJ1-1; D remains ambiguous. Material: naive T cells sorted from blood. The clonotype was recovered from a woman between 50 and 59 years old in good health. CDR3 loop: CASSERSLYFSEEAFF. CDR3 bases: TGTGCCAGCAGTGAAAGGAGCCTTTATTTTTCCGAGGAAGCTTTCTTT.